This T cell receptor (beta chain) was profiled in a study of T cells in Graves' hyperthyroidism and ophthalmopathy. About the research overall: The initial diagnosis was the point when peripheral blood was collected, ahead of any treatment.

TCR beta CDR3 sequences were amplified from RNA transcripts. The study used the HTBI primer set for a first-round RT-PCR of the TCR CDR3. TCRdb independently ran MiXCR on the multiplex PCR reads; one entry per CDR3 protein. Of fewer than 550,000 distinct CDR3 sequences in the sample, 15% to 19% are singletons; the top ten hold roughly 15%. With 6 bases clipped from V and 0 bases from J, the junction kept 9 bases outside the gene matches. CDR3 length equals 16 residues. This clonotype has a count of ten or more. The TCR sequence derives from a woman aged 18-35 years with Graves' hyperthyroidism. The sample taken for sequencing was blood. J is TRBJ2-7 and V is TRBV12-3 or TRBV12-4, with 9 bases fitting TRBD1. The DNA for the CDR3 is TGTGCCAGCAGCCACAGGGGGCAGACCTCCTCCTACGAGCAGTACTTC. This codes for CASSHRGQTSSYEQYF.